The 3 T cell receptor beta chains below all came from one sample that was sequenced in a study of blood T cell repertoires in COVID-19. Profiling relied on immunoSEQ multiplex PCR, and the TCRdb table lists in-frame clones only, not all of them. This sample has hundreds of thousands of clones, with around 90% found just once. The sample consisted of peripheral blood. Receptors originate from a man older than 75 with acute or convalescent COVID-19.

This rearrangement joins TRBV27 to TRBJ1-1; TRBD1 aligns across 7 bases. The length of the CDR3 is 16 residues. CDR1 is MNHEY, CDR2 SMNVEV, per germline (reference sequence). Losses at the gene ends were 5 bases for V and 5 bases for J; bases not matched to a gene: 14. CDR3 nucleotides: TGTGCCAGCAGTACTCTAGGGACAGTAAAGAGGACTGAAGCTTTCTTT. As protein: CASSTLGTVKRTEAFF.

This chain connects TRBV6-2 or TRBV6-3 to TRBJ2-3; 11 bases map to TRBD1. With 4 bases clipped from V and 4 bases from J, the junction kept 13 bases outside the gene matches. The CDR3 loop spans 18 amino acids. The V gene's germline CDR1 is MNHEY and CDR2 SVGEGT. CDR3 in DNA: TGTGCCAGCAGTTCCCCTCTCCTCGGACAGGGGGCATCAGATACGCAGTATTTT. Translated, it gives CASSSPLLGQGASDTQYF.

This clone was recorded only once. V and J are TRBV19 and TRBJ2-3; a possible D gene is TRBD2 (7 bases). The length of the CDR3 is 15 residues. CDR1 and CDR2 (germline): LNHDA, SQIVND (reference sequence). Trimming removed 5 bases at V and 3 bases at J, with 15 bases between. The CDR3 is CASSSEGGATDTQYF. The CDR3 DNA sequence: TGTGCCAGTAGTTCCGAGGGGGGGGCAACAGATACGCAGTATTTT. The variable domain in full, completed from reference TRBV19 and TRBJ2-3, reads DGGITQSPKYLFRKEGQNVTLSCEQNLNHDAMYWYRQDPGQGLRLIYYSQIVNDFQKGDIAEGYSVSREKKESFPLTVTSAQKNPTAFYLCASSSEGGATDTQYFGPGTRLTVL.